This is a list of T cell receptor beta chains from one sample in a study of shared clonotypes between healthy human individuals. Here immunoSEQ multiplex PCR was the method, and the copy in TCRdb shows in-frame clones only, minus some. The table shows roughly 2,300,000 clones, with 85% to 95% occurring only once. Sequenced: naive CD4+ T cells from PBMCs. These receptors were obtained from a man aged 18-30 years in good health. Some clones in this sample may be carry-over from other donors' samples. Both conserved end residues are part of each CDR3. The order of the fields is clone size, D gene, V gene, J gene, CDR3 DNA, CDR3 protein. The D gene is left open where the match is weak. Clone size appears in some rows only: once, few, many, or a class for an expanded clone.

clone size: NA; D gene: TRBD2; V gene: TRBV7-3; J gene: TRBJ2-3; CDR3 DNA: TGTGCCAGCAGTACGACTAGCGGGAGTACGACAGATACGCAGTATTTT; CDR3 protein: CASSTTSGSTTDTQYF
clone size: few; D gene: NA; V gene: TRBV5-1; J gene: TRBJ1-1; CDR3 DNA: TGCGCCAGCAATGGGGGTCTAAACACTGAAGCTTTCTTT; CDR3 protein: CASNGGLNTEAFF
clone size: NA; D gene: NA; V gene: TRBV29-1; J gene: TRBJ2-5; CDR3 DNA: TGCAGCGTTGAACCGGTCGGAGAGACCCAGTACTTC; CDR3 protein: CSVEPVGETQYF
clone size: NA; D gene: NA; V gene: TRBV6-5; J gene: TRBJ2-7; CDR3 DNA: TGTGCCAGCCGAGGTGGGTGGTCCGGAGACTACGAGCAGTACTTC; CDR3 protein: CASRGGWSGDYEQYF
clone size: NA; D gene: NA; V gene: TRBV11-1; J gene: TRBJ2-7; CDR3 DNA: TGTGCCAGCAGCCAGGGACCAATGTGGAGCGAGCAGTACTTC; CDR3 protein: CASSQGPMWSEQYF
clone size: NA; D gene: NA; V gene: TRBV25-1; J gene: TRBJ2-2; CDR3 DNA: TGTGCCAGCAGTGAACGACTGCTCACCGGGGAGCTGTTTTTT; CDR3 protein: CASSERLLTGELFF
clone size: NA; D gene: NA; V gene: TRBV5-1; J gene: TRBJ2-7; CDR3 DNA: TGCGCCAGCAGCTTGGACTTTAGCGAGCAGTACTTC; CDR3 protein: CASSLDFSEQYF
clone size: NA; D gene: TRBD2; V gene: TRBV4-2; J gene: TRBJ2-3; CDR3 DNA: TGTGCCAGCAGCGGCCTAGCGGGATTGACAGATACGCAGTATTTT; CDR3 protein: CASSGLAGLTDTQYF
clone size: NA; D gene: TRBD1; V gene: TRBV6-8; J gene: TRBJ1-4; CDR3 DNA: TGTGCCTCCCAGTTACCCCGACAGGGGGCAAGTGAAAAACTGTTTTTT; CDR3 protein: CASQLPRQGASEKLFF
clone size: NA; D gene: NA; V gene: TRBV4-1; J gene: TRBJ1-1; CDR3 DNA: TGCGCCAGCAGCCAAGAAGGGCGGGTCACTGAAGCTTTCTTT; CDR3 protein: CASSQEGRVTEAFF
clone size: NA; D gene: NA; V gene: TRBV6-5; J gene: TRBJ1-2; CDR3 DNA: TGTGCCAGCAGTCGTCAGGGTGACTATGGCTACACCTTC; CDR3 protein: CASSRQGDYGYTF
clone size: once; D gene: TRBD1; V gene: TRBV5-1; J gene: TRBJ2-3; CDR3 DNA: TGCGCCAGCAGCGTTGAGAGGGACAGTATTTTCGCAGATACGCAGTATTTT; CDR3 protein: CASSVERDSIFADTQYF
clone size: once; D gene: TRBD1; V gene: TRBV18; J gene: TRBJ2-2; CDR3 DNA: TGTGCCAGCTCACCAGTAGCAGGGGGTTCCCTTCGGGACGGGGAGCTGTTTTTT; CDR3 protein: CASSPVAGGSLRDGELFF
clone size: once; D gene: TRBD2; V gene: TRBV6-1; J gene: TRBJ2-1; CDR3 DNA: TGTGCCAGCAGTGCCAGACTAGCGGGAGGGACCTACAATGAGCAGTTCTTC; CDR3 protein: CASSARLAGGTYNEQFF
clone size: NA; D gene: NA; V gene: TRBV2; J gene: TRBJ1-5; CDR3 DNA: TGTGCCAGCGCTGGACAGAATCAGCCCCAGCATTTT; CDR3 protein: CASAGQNQPQHF
clone size: NA; D gene: NA; V gene: TRBV5-1; J gene: TRBJ1-1; CDR3 DNA: TGCGCCAGCAGCTTGGGTCGGGAGAACACTGAAGCTTTCTTT; CDR3 protein: CASSLGRENTEAFF
clone size: NA; D gene: NA; V gene: TRBV28; J gene: TRBJ2-5; CDR3 DNA: TGTGCCAGCAGTTCTACGGAGACCCAGTACTTC; CDR3 protein: CASSSTETQYF
clone size: NA; D gene: TRBD2; V gene: TRBV2; J gene: TRBJ2-7; CDR3 DNA: TGTGCCAGCGCGGAGCGGGAGGGCTCCTACGAGCAGTACTTC; CDR3 protein: CASAEREGSYEQYF
clone size: NA; D gene: TRBD2; V gene: TRBV10-3; J gene: TRBJ2-1; CDR3 DNA: TGTGCCATCAGTGAGTCCGGGGCTACGGGGGGCAATGAGCAGTTCTTC; CDR3 protein: CAISESGATGGNEQFF
clone size: NA; D gene: NA; V gene: TRBV2; J gene: TRBJ1-5; CDR3 DNA: TGTGCCAGCAGGCCACAAACCCTTCCCAATCAGCCCCAGCATTTT; CDR3 protein: CASRPQTLPNQPQHF
clone size: few; D gene: TRBD1; V gene: TRBV7-9; J gene: TRBJ2-1; CDR3 DNA: TGTGCCAGCAGCTCGGACCGCCAGGGGGATCCCAATGAGCAGTTCTTC; CDR3 protein: CASSSDRQGDPNEQFF
clone size: NA; D gene: NA; V gene: TRBV2; J gene: TRBJ2-6; CDR3 DNA: TGTGCCAGCACGAGGAGTTTTAGCTCTGGGGCCAACGTCCTGACTTTC; CDR3 protein: CASTRSFSSGANVLTF
clone size: NA; D gene: NA; V gene: TRBV4-1; J gene: TRBJ1-1; CDR3 DNA: TGCGCCAGCAGCCAGATAGGGGCCGGTACACGAGCTTTCTTT; CDR3 protein: CASSQIGAGTRAFF
clone size: NA; D gene: TRBD1; V gene: TRBV7-3; J gene: TRBJ2-5; CDR3 DNA: TGTGCCAGCAGGGCAAATCCCGGGACAGGGGGCGGAGAGACCCAGTACTTC; CDR3 protein: CASRANPGTGGGETQYF
clone size: NA; D gene: NA; V gene: TRBV7-3; J gene: TRBJ1-1; CDR3 DNA: TGTGCCAGCAGCTTAAGGACAGCTAACACTGAAGCTTTCTTT; CDR3 protein: CASSLRTANTEAFF